This entry features one TCR beta chain sequence. The CDR3 is 15 residues long. Trimming stripped 0 bases from V and 8 bases from J, with 14 bases between. The germline gives CDR1 SGDLS, CDR2 YYNGEE. This record comes from a study of blood T cell repertoires in COVID-19. Study-wide background: PBMCs, B-cell-depleted T cells, or T cells were the source of the cDNA or gDNA that made up the material.

Methods used by the authors: Amplification of reference gene primers provided the estimated nucleated cell counts. Assay: immunoSEQ multiplex PCR; the TCRdb copy retains only in-frame clones and omits some. V and J calls and clone size are given by that table; D and trimming were obtained from the DNA. The repertoire holds about 130,000 clones, with roughly 90% as singletons. The TCR comes from a man aged 55 to 70 with COVID-19, enrolled during active disease. This chain connects TRBV9 to TRBJ1-4, with a tentative D call TRBD1 (5 bases). Material for sequencing was peripheral blood. CDR3: CASSVEGRGGEKLFF. CDR3 DNA sequence: TGTGCCAGCAGCGTAGAAGGAAGGGGTGGAGAAAAACTGTTTTTT.